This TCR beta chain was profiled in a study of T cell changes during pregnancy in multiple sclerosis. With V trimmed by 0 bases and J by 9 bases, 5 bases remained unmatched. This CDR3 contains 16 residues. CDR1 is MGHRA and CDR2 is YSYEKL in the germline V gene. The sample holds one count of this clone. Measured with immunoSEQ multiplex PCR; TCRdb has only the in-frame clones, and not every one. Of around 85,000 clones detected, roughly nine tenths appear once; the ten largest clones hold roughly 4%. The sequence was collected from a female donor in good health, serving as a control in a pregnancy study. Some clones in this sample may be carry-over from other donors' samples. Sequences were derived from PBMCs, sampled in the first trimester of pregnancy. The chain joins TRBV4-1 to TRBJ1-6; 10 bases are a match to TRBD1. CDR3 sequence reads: CASSQEEDRGGSPLHF. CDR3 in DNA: TGCGCCAGCAGCCAAGAAGAGGACAGGGGGGGTTCACCCCTCCACTTT.